This T cell receptor beta chain was recorded in a study of neoadjuvant anti-PD-1 for oral cavity cancer. On the study more broadly: Non-progressing patients received a fourth nivolumab dose near day 43, then surgery on days 50-56.

Germline CDR1 and CDR2: MNHNS and SASEGT. Trimming cost V 1 base and J 6 bases; bases outside gene matches: 11. This CDR3 spans 16 amino acids. Data came from immunoSEQ multiplex PCR; TCRdb stores just in-frame clones and leaves some out. The sample records some 14,000 clones, roughly 74% being singletons. Described time point: after neoadjuvant nivolumab, at surgical resection. Cohort: HPV-negative, locally advanced oral cavity squamous cell carcinoma patients. Analysis of PBMCs was direct, with no culture step. This specimen was PBMCs, taken after nivolumab (anti-PD-1) treatment. This sequence originates from a person aged 35-79 years with oral cavity squamous cell carcinoma. This chain connects TRBV6-1 to TRBJ2-7; TRBD1 agrees at 8 bases. The CDR3 sequence is CASSEDRWAGGSEQYF. CDR3 in DNA: TGTGCCAGCAGTGAAGACCGATGGGCAGGGGGCTCCGAGCAGTACTTC.